Following are 17 T cell receptor beta chains from one sample sequenced in a study of T cell repertoires in cytomegalovirus infection. MiXCR was run by TCRdb on the reads, yielding one entry per CDR3 protein. This table has about 310,000 distinct CDR3 sequences, 15% to 20% appearing once. Sequencing was carried out using PBMCs. The receptor source for this set is a human donor in good health (CMV status not recorded). Some clones in this sample may be carry-over from other donors' samples.

The rearrangement uses TRBV6-5 and TRBJ1-2; a possible D gene is TRBD1 (6 bases). The CDR3 is 16 residues long. Per germline, CDR1 MNHEY and CDR2 SVGAGI. Trimming removed 2 bases from V and 6 bases from J, with 19 bases in between. CDR3 coding DNA: TGTGCCAGCAGTTACAACAGGGCTAACTTCGGAAATGGCTACACCTTC. Protein sequence: CASSYNRANFGNGYTF.

The CDR3: CASSLDPGADTQYF. CDR3 DNA: TGTGCCAGCAGCTTAGATCCGGGAGCAGATACGCAGTATTTT. The chain recombines TRBV11-2 with TRBJ2-3, with TRBD2 as a possible D gene (6 bases). This CDR3 comprises 14 residues. Germline V gene sequence: CDR1 SGHAT, CDR2 FQNNGV. V lost 0 bases to trimming and J lost 4 bases, with 8 bases between them. Full variable domain (rest looked up from reference TRBV11-2 and TRBJ2-3): EAGVAQSPRYKIIEKRQSVAFWCNPISGHATLYWYQQILGQGPKLLIQFQNNGVVDDSQLPKDRFSAERLKGVDSTLKIQPAKLEDSAVYLCASSLDPGADTQYFGPGTRLTVL.

This clonotype was seen a few times. The chain links TRBV11-2 to TRBJ2-5; D gene ambiguous. The CDR3 is made up of 12 amino acids. Between the trimmed V and J ends, which lost 1 base and 7 bases, there was a span of 7 bases. Germline V gives CDR1 SGHAT, CDR2 FQNNGV. The chain's CDR3 is CASSLGSGTQYF. For the CDR3, the DNA is TGTGCCAGCAGCTTAGGATCAGGGACCCAGTACTTC.

This clonotype turned up a few times. The chain couples TRBV6-5 to TRBJ1-4; no definite D call. The CDR3 has 14 amino acids. Germline values: CDR1 MNHEY, CDR2 SVGAGI. V lost 0 bases, J lost 8 bases, and 10 bases lay in between. The CDR3 nucleotides are TGTGCCAGCAGTTACTCCCGGGGATGGGAAAAACTGTTTTTT. Its translation: CASSYSRGWEKLFF.

This chain links TRBV20-1 with TRBJ1-6; 7 positions agree with TRBD1. J lost 11 bases, V lost 6 bases, and 13 bases had no gene match. This CDR3 has 14 residues. From germline, CDR1 is DFQATT and CDR2 SNEGSKA (reference sequence). The DNA of the CDR3 is TGCAGTGCCCGAATAGGGGGCGGGGGAACACCCCTCCACTTT. Protein: CSARIGGGGTPLHF.

V gene TRBV20-1 combines with J gene TRBJ1-5; no firm D call. CDR3 length: 12 residues. Germline V CDR1 and CDR2: DFQATT, SNEGSKA (reference sequence). Between the trimmed V and J ends, which lost 6 bases and 3 bases, there was a span of 9 bases. In DNA form, the CDR3 reads TGCAGTGCCGGGAGAAACAATCAGCCCCAGCATTTT. Amino acid sequence: CSAGRNNQPQHF.

This clonotype has ten or more counts. The CDR3 DNA is TGTGCCAGCAGCTTAGGGGGGGGCCATAGCGTAGTTCCGTTCTTC. This encodes CASSLGGGHSVVPFF. The chain links TRBV7-2 to TRBJ2-1; a possible D gene is TRBD2 (7 bases). CDR1 and CDR2 (germline): SGHTA, FQGNSA. Trimming shortened V by 1 base and J by 15 bases, and 22 bases separated the two germline ends. There are 15 residues in the CDR3.

V gene TRBV28 combines with J gene TRBJ2-4; D may be TRBD1 (5 bases). Germline V gene sequence: CDR1 MDHEN, CDR2 SYDVKM. The V end lost 1 base, the J end lost 6 bases, and 13 bases lay between the germline ends. CDR3 length: 15 amino acids. The CDR3, as DNA: TGTGCCAGCAGTTTATCCCAGGGTTTTGGAAACATTCAGTACTTC. It translates to CASSLSQGFGNIQYF.

The CDR3 nucleotides read TGTGCCAGCAGCTTAGAGCGGGGTACGCACTATGGCTACACCTTC. This gives the protein CASSLERGTHYGYTF. V gene TRBV7-9 combines with J gene TRBJ1-2; D is unresolved. Per germline, CDR1 SEHNR and CDR2 FQNEAQ (reference sequence). This CDR3 contains 15 residues. The V end was cut by 1 base, the J end by 3 bases, with 12 bases between.

The table lists this clonotype with a few counts. The V and J genes are TRBV27 and TRBJ1-6; possible D gene TRBD1, 5 bases. In germline, CDR1 is MNHEY, CDR2 SMNVEV (reference sequence). V was cut by 6 bases and J by 7 bases, with 16 bases left in between. The CDR3 loop spans 15 amino acids. CDR3 nucleotides: TGTGCCAGCAGGAGGGGACCAGGGTTAAATTCACCCCTCCACTTT. Amino acid sequence: CASRRGPGLNSPLHF.

This clonotype has a handful of counts. The J gene is TRBJ1-5, the V gene TRBV13, with TRBD1 as a possible D gene (5 bases). Germline lookup yields CDR1 PRHDT and CDR2 FYEKMQ (reference sequence). With 2 bases removed from V and 2 bases from J, the gap between germline ends came to 10 bases. There are 15 residues in the CDR3. This CDR3 reads CASSLRGYGNQPQHF. The CDR3 DNA follows: TGTGCCAGCAGCTTACGGGGGTACGGCAATCAGCCCCAGCATTTT.

The chain employs TRBV14 and TRBJ1-5; unclear D gene. The germline V gene encodes CDR1 SGHDN and CDR2 FVKESK. This CDR3 is 13 amino acids long. The germline V and J ends were trimmed by 4 bases and 5 bases, with 9 bases remaining between them. CDR3 DNA sequence: TGTGCCAGCAGCCTAGGGTTGGATCAGCCCCAGCATTTT. Translated, it gives CASSLGLDQPQHF.

V is TRBV4-2 and J is TRBJ2-3; D is unresolved. Trimming stripped 0 bases from V and 2 bases from J, with 12 bases between. The CDR3 length is 16 residues. The germline gives CDR1 LGHNA, CDR2 YNFKEQ. Written as DNA, the CDR3 is TGTGCCAGCAGCCAAGATCCAGGTCTCCTCACAGATACGCAGTATTTT. Translation gives CASSQDPGLLTDTQYF.

This clonotype was seen many times. This sequence joins TRBV7-2 and TRBJ2-3; 7 bases map to TRBD2. J lost 2 bases, V lost 3 bases, and 2 bases had no gene match. The germline V gene has CDR1 SGHTA and CDR2 FQGNSA. The CDR3 is 14 amino acids. Written as DNA, the CDR3 is TGTGCCAGCAGCTTGGGAGGGTACACAGATACGCAGTATTTT. It specifies CASSLGGYTDTQYF.

The CDR3: CASSQALVGGGTDTQYF. CDR3 in DNA: TGTGCCAGCAGCCAAGCATTGGTAGGGGGCGGAACAGATACGCAGTATTTT. The V call is TRBV4-2, the J call TRBJ2-3; 7 bases fit TRBD1. The CDR3 has 17 residues. V trimming: 1 base; J trimming: 3 bases; junction bases outside the gene matches: 10. CDR1 and CDR2 (germline): LGHNA, YNFKEQ.

The chain carries TRBV15 and TRBJ2-1, with 7 bases identical to TRBD1. Looked up from germline, CDR1 is LNHNV and CDR2 is YYDKDF (reference sequence). There are 15 residues in the CDR3. V dropped 5 bases and J dropped 6; count of bases not matched to a gene: 10. The CDR3 nucleotides are TGTGCCACCAGCCCTGGTTCGGCAGGGGGCAATGAGCAGTTCTTC. Its protein product is CATSPGSAGGNEQFF.

This clonotype was recorded a few times. The J gene is TRBJ1-1, the V gene TRBV4-1, with D uncertain. Trimming pared 0 bases from V and 8 bases from J, leaving 4 bases between. The CDR3 sequence is 11 residues long. Germline values: CDR1 MGHRA, CDR2 YSYEKL. CDR3 coding DNA: TGCGCCAGCAGCCAAGAGAAAGAAGCTTTCTTT. The encoded protein is CASSQEKEAFF.